This TCR beta chain was observed in a study of blood T cell repertoires in COVID-19. Looking at the study overall: Researchers got acute and convalescent COVID-19 samples from the United States, Italy and Spain. PBMCs, B-cell-depleted T cells, or T cells provided the cDNA or gDNA that made up the material.

Under the authors' procedure: Amplification of reference gene primers provided the estimated nucleated cell counts. Here immunoSEQ multiplex PCR was the method, and the copy in TCRdb shows in-frame clones only, minus some. V and J calls and clone size are copied from that table; D and trimming were computed from the DNA. The repertoire has around 230,000 clones, about four fifths of them found once; the top ten carry 2.5% to 3%. At least ten counts were recorded for this clone. This CDR3 is built from 15 residues. V was cut by 4 bases and J by 0 bases, with 13 bases left in between. Germline CDR1 is LGHNA and CDR2 is YSLEER.

The receptor comes from a middle-aged woman with active or convalescent COVID-19. Sequencing input: peripheral blood. The rearrangement uses TRBV4-3 and TRBJ2-7, with a weak D call TRBD2 (5 bases). CDR3 DNA: TGCGCCAGCAGCCCCGGACTGTTGAGCTCCTACGAGCAGTACTTC. This sequence encodes CASSPGLLSSYEQYF.